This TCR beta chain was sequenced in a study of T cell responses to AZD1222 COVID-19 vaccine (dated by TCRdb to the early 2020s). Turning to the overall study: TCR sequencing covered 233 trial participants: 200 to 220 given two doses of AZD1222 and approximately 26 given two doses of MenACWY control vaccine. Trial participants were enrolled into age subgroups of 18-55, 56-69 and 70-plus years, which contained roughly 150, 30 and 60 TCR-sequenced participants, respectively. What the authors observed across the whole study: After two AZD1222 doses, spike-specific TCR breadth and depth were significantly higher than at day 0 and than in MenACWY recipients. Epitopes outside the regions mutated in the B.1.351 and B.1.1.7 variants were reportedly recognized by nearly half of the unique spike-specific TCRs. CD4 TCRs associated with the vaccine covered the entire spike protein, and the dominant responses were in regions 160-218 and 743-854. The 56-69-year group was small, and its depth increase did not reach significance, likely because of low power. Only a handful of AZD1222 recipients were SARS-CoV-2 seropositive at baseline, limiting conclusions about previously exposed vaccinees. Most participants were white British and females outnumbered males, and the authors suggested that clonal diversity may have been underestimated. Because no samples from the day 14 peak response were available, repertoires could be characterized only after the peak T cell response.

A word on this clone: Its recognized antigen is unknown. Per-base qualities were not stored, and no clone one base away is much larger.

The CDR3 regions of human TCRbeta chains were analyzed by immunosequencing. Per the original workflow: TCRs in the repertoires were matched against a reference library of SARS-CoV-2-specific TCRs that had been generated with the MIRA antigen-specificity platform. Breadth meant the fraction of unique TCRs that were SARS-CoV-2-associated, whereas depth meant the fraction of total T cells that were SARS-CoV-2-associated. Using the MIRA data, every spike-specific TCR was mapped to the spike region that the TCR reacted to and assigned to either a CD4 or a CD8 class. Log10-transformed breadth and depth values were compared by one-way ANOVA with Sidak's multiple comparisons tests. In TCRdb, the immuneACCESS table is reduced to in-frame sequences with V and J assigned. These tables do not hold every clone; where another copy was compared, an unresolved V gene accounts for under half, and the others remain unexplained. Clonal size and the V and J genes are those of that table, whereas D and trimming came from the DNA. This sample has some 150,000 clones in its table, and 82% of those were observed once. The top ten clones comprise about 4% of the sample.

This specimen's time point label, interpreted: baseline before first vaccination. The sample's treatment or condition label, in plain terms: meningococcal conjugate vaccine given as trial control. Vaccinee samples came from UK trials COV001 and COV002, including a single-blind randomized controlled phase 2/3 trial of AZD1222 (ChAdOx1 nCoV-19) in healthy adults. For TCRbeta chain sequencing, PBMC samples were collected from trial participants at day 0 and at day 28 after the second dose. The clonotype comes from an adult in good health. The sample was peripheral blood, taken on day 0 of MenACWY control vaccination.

Read as DNA, the sequence is TGTGCCAGCAGCCAAGAGACTAGCGGACAAGAGACCCAGTACTTC. This yields the protein CASSQETSGQETQYF. Rearrangement joined TRBV4-2 to TRBJ2-5, with 9 bases matching TRBD2. Trimming accounts for 0 bases at V and 2 bases at J, while the number of junction bases matched to no gene is 1. Taken from cysteine to phenylalanine, the CDR3 has 15 residues. CDR3 DNA is the only sequence kept; it has 45 bases, read in frame from the first base. The germline V gene sets CDR1 to LGHNA and CDR2 to YNFKEQ.